The TCR beta chain under discussion was sequenced for a study of CD8+ T cells in alopecia areata. Study-level results: Against the mouse data, patients shared TCRs less clearly, possibly for HLA reasons. Higher clonality was seen in lesional scalp than in normal scalp, especially in alopecia totalis/universalis. Among the top 100, expanded CD8+ clones were significantly decreased by tofacitinib, as was scalp clonality.

Trimming pared 2 bases from V and 5 bases from J, leaving 15 bases between. The CDR3 runs 15 residues. Per germline, CDR1 MGHDK and CDR2 SYGVNS. Treatment here: oral pan-JAK inhibitor, 5-10 mg twice daily. Isolation of CD4+ and CD8+ T cells from PBMCs was achieved by sorting. Sequencing templates came from extracted RNA that was reverse transcribed into cDNA. The repertoire was sequenced with immunoSEQ multiplex PCR; TCRdb's copy has only in-frame clones and lacks some. The data contain 100,000 or so clones, just under 60% of them singletons. For this clone: Antigen unknown.

The clonotype comes from a human donor with alopecia areata. V gene TRBV25-1 combines with J gene TRBJ2-5; D possibly uses TRBD1 or TRBD2 (6 bases each). This specimen was CD8+ T cells sorted from blood, taken at approximately week 55, from a patient treated with tofacitinib. The CDR3 region has the DNA TGTGCCAGCAGTGAAGCGAGGGGGGCTCGCGAGACCCAGTACTTC. Translating it yields CASSEARGARETQYF.